Shown below are 25 T cell receptor beta chains from a single sample sequenced in a study of identifying expanded T cells in peripheral blood. This table comes from immunoSEQ multiplex PCR, and its TCRdb copy is limited to in-frame clones, with some not included. The profile covers about 76,000 clones, with 70% to 90% appearing a single time and under 20% taken by the ten largest. The sequencing sample was made of blood. The origin of the receptors is a person aged 18 to 70 in good health.

The chain combines TRBV9 with TRBJ2-5; TRBD2 aligns across 9 bases. V lost 3 bases and J lost 4; bases outside the gene matches: 7. The CDR3 spans 15 residues. Germline V gene lookup returns CDR1 SGDLS and CDR2 YYNGEE. DNA for the CDR3: TGTGCCAGCAGCGGACAGAAAGCGGGAGGAGAGACCCAGTACTTC. Its translation: CASSGQKAGGETQYF.

This chain joins TRBV7-2 and TRBJ2-3; 11 bases map to TRBD2. The CDR3 is made up of 16 amino acids. Germline V CDR1 and CDR2: SGHTA, FQGNSA. The junction had 4 bases not matched to a gene; V was cut back by 0 bases and J by 5 bases. This chain's CDR3 is CASSLAYGTSGDTQYF. CDR3 DNA: TGTGCCAGCAGCTTAGCGTACGGGACTAGCGGAGATACGCAGTATTTT.

The chain recombines TRBV7-9 with TRBJ2-3; D tentatively reads TRBD1 or TRBD2 (5 bases each). There are 12 residues in the CDR3. V was trimmed by 3 bases and J by 6 bases, leaving 7 bases between them. Per germline, CDR1 SEHNR and CDR2 FQNEAQ (reference sequence). The DNA of the CDR3 is TGTGCCAGCAGCTTTGGGACGGATACGCAGTATTTT. It codes for CASSFGTDTQYF. Full variable domain (remainder filled in from reference TRBV7-9 and TRBJ2-3): DTGVSQNPRHKITKRGQNVTFRCDPISEHNRLYWYRQTLGQGPEFLTYFQNEAQLEKSRLLSDRFSAERPKGSFSTLEIQRTEQGDSAMYLCASSFGTDTQYFGPGTRLTVL.

This clone occurred once. The J gene is TRBJ2-2, the V gene TRBV9; unclear D gene. This CDR3 spans 18 amino acids. V lost 0 bases and J 0 bases, leaving 15 bases between the germline ends. CDR1 is SGDLS and CDR2 is YYNGEE in the germline V gene. The CDR3 DNA reads TGTGCCAGCAGCGTAGCGGCAGGACCACCCGCGAACACCGGGGAGCTGTTTTTT. This encodes CASSVAAGPPANTGELFF.

CDR3 in DNA: TGTGCCAGCAGCTTGAATCGGAACTATGGCTACACCTTC. Translating gives CASSLNRNYGYTF. The chain couples TRBV5-6 to TRBJ1-2; D gene unclear. Between the trimmed V and J ends, which lost 1 base and 2 bases, there was a span of 6 bases. The CDR3 runs 13 residues. The germline V gene encodes CDR1 SGHDT and CDR2 YYEEEE. The whole variable domain, remainder taken from reference TRBV5-6 and TRBJ1-2, is DAGVTQSPTHLIKTRGQQVTLRCSPKSGHDTVSWYQQALGQGPQFIFQYYEEEERQRGNFPDRFSGHQFPNYSSELNVNALLLGDSALYLCASSLNRNYGYTFGSGTRLTVV.

The chain carries TRBV19 and TRBJ2-7, with D possibly matching TRBD1 (6 bases). V was shortened by 3 bases and J by 3 bases, with 27 bases between the two germline ends. Germline CDR1 and CDR2: LNHDA and SQIVND (reference sequence). This CDR3 has 19 amino acids. The CDR3 sequence is CASSIDIFPGTPASYEQYF. CDR3 DNA sequence: TGTGCCAGTAGTATCGACATTTTTCCCGGGACACCAGCGAGCTACGAGCAGTACTTC.

This clone was seen once. The chain recombines TRBV7-2 with TRBJ2-3; perhaps TRBD2 as D (5 bases). Germline CDR1 is SGHTA and CDR2 is FQGNSA. CDR3 length: 16 amino acids. V was trimmed by 4 bases and J by 2 bases, leaving 16 bases between them. The CDR3 protein is CASSYKIGITTDTQYF. The DNA of the CDR3 is TGTGCCAGCAGCTATAAGATCGGGATTACCACAGATACGCAGTATTTT. Based on the CDR3 plus reference TRBV7-2 and TRBJ2-3, the full variable domain is GAGVSQSPSNKVTEKGKDVELRCDPISGHTALYWYRQSLGQGLEFLIYFQGNSAPDKSGLPSDRFSAERTGGSVSTLTIQRTQQEDSAVYLCASSYKIGITTDTQYFGPGTRLTVL.

The chain is built from TRBV15 and TRBJ1-2; perhaps TRBD1 as D (5 bases). V lost 0 bases and J lost 0, with 11 bases in between. The CDR3 is made up of 16 amino acids. Germline assignment: CDR1 LNHNV and CDR2 YYDKDF (reference sequence). The CDR3 DNA reads as TGTGCCACCAGCAGAGATATGGGGCTAGCTAACTATGGCTACACCTTC. Amino acids: CATSRDMGLANYGYTF.

This clone has just one count. The chain carries TRBV7-2 and TRBJ2-1; 7 nucleotides agree with TRBD2. The V and J ends lost 5 bases and 7 bases, in that order; junction bases with no gene match: 8. The germline V gene encodes CDR1 SGHTA and CDR2 FQGNSA. The CDR3 consists of 14 residues. CDR3 in DNA: TGTGCCAGCAGCAAGGATATCGGGAGGAATGAGCAGTTCTTC. Its protein product is CASSKDIGRNEQFF.

This CDR3 is CASSQASSSPQYF. In nucleotides, the CDR3 is TGTGCCAGCAGCCAAGCCTCCAGTTCGCCCCAGTACTTC. This sequence joins TRBV4-2 and TRBJ2-5; D unresolved. The CDR3 length is 13 residues. Per germline, CDR1 LGHNA and CDR2 YNFKEQ. V gave up 1 base and J gave up 9 bases, with 12 bases separating them.

The rearrangement joins TRBV10-2 to TRBJ2-7; D remains ambiguous. The germline gives CDR1 WSHSY, CDR2 SAAADI. V lost 2 bases and J lost 1, with 9 bases in between. The CDR3 extends over 14 amino acids. The CDR3 sequence: CASSELVASYEQYF. In DNA, the CDR3 is TGCGCCAGCAGTGAGCTGGTCGCGTCCTACGAGCAGTACTTC.

The sample holds a few counts of this clone. This chain uses TRBV4-2 with TRBJ1-2; 7 nucleotides match TRBD1. Germline lookup yields CDR1 LGHNA and CDR2 YNFKEQ. J gave up 3 bases and V 0 bases, and 4 bases lay outside the gene matches. CDR3 length equals 15 residues. Here the CDR3 reads CASSQERQGHYGYTF. In DNA, the CDR3 is TGTGCCAGCAGCCAAGAAAGACAGGGTCACTATGGCTACACCTTC.

This chain connects TRBV29-1 to TRBJ2-7, with D hard to call. Germline CDR1 and CDR2: SQVTM and ANQGSEA. The CDR3 contains 12 residues. Trimming pared 7 bases from V and 0 bases from J, leaving 10 bases between. The DNA of the CDR3 is TGCAGCGCAAAGGGAAACTCCTACGAGCAGTACTTC. This translates into CSAKGNSYEQYF.

The chain carries TRBV11-1 and TRBJ2-5; the match to TRBD2 covers 14 bases. Germline lookup yields CDR1 SGHAT and CDR2 FQDESV (reference sequence). The CDR3 has 17 residues. Trimming removed 7 bases from V and 5 bases from J; junction bases left unmatched: 12. CDR3 protein: CASTRTGTSGSGETQYF. In DNA form, the CDR3 reads TGTGCCAGCACACGAACCGGGACTAGCGGGAGCGGGGAGACCCAGTACTTC.

This sequence joins TRBV6-5 and TRBJ2-3; TRBD1 aligns across 9 bases. Germline CDR1 and CDR2: MNHEY and SVGAGI. Losses at the gene ends were 7 bases for V and 0 bases for J; bases not matched to a gene: 5. The CDR3 spans 15 residues. CDR3 protein: CASTGTGFSTDTQYF. The CDR3 DNA sequence: TGTGCCAGCACCGGGACAGGGTTTAGCACAGATACGCAGTATTTT.

The gene calls are TRBV9 and TRBJ2-2; TRBD1 is a possible D gene (5 bases). The CDR3 extends over 15 amino acids. V was trimmed by 0 bases and J by 4 bases, leaving 10 bases between them. Germline lookup yields CDR1 SGDLS and CDR2 YYNGEE. CDR3 bases: TGTGCCAGCAGCGTAGTTGCAGGGTCCACCGGGGAGCTGTTTTTT. This gives the protein CASSVVAGSTGELFF.

Only a few counts were recorded for this clone. The V call is TRBV27, the J call TRBJ2-5; tentative D call: TRBD2 (5 bases). Trimming removed 1 base at V and 3 bases at J, with 9 bases between. This CDR3 region has 14 residues. CDR1 and CDR2 (germline): MNHEY, SMNVEV (reference sequence). In DNA, the CDR3 is TGTGCCAGCAGTTTATATTCGGGGAAAGAGACCCAGTACTTC. Protein sequence: CASSLYSGKETQYF.

The rearrangement joins TRBV2 to TRBJ2-5; D is perhaps TRBD1 (5 bases). The CDR3 is made up of 14 amino acids. The ends were cut back, 2 bases at V and 5 bases at J, with 12 bases in the middle. Germline V lookup: CDR1 SNHLY, CDR2 FYNNEI. As DNA, the CDR3 is TGTGCCAGCAGTGAATTCCCAGGGCCCGAGACCCAGTACTTC. It yields the protein CASSEFPGPETQYF. The full variable domain, completed using reference TRBV2 and TRBJ2-5, is EPEVTQTPSHQVTQMGQEVILRCVPISNHLYFYWYRQILGQKVEFLVSFYNNEISEKSEIFDDQFSVERPDGSNFTLKIRSTKLEDSAMYFCASSEFPGPETQYFGPGTRLLVL.

The V call is TRBV19, the J call TRBJ2-5; a possible D gene is TRBD2 (6 bases). V lost 3 bases and J lost 2, with 13 bases in between. Germline-derived CDR1 and CDR2 are LNHDA and SQIVND (reference sequence). The CDR3 runs to 15 residues. Here the CDR3 reads CASSIVGLEQETQYF. CDR3 coding DNA: TGTGCCAGTAGTATTGTGGGACTGGAGCAAGAGACCCAGTACTTC. The whole variable domain, remainder taken from reference TRBV19 and TRBJ2-5, is DGGITQSPKYLFRKEGQNVTLSCEQNLNHDAMYWYRQDPGQGLRLIYYSQIVNDFQKGDIAEGYSVSREKKESFPLTVTSAQKNPTAFYLCASSIVGLEQETQYFGPGTRLLVL.

This chain joins TRBV7-9 and TRBJ2-1; 7 bases line up with TRBD2. CDR3 length: 14 amino acids. V dropped 6 bases and J dropped 2; count of bases not matched to a gene: 4. The germline V gene encodes CDR1 SEHNR and CDR2 FQNEAQ (reference sequence). The CDR3 sequence is CASRKGTTYNEQFF. CDR3 coding DNA: TGTGCCAGCAGAAAAGGGACTACCTACAATGAGCAGTTCTTC.

This chain joins TRBV19 and TRBJ2-3; 11 nucleotides line up with TRBD2. The V and J ends lost 5 bases and 6 bases, in that order; junction bases with no gene match: 7. The CDR3 is 15 amino acids. Germline values: CDR1 LNHDA, CDR2 SQIVND (reference sequence). CDR3 DNA sequence: TGTGCCAGTAGTGCACTAGCGGGAGCAACCGATACGCAGTATTTT. This codes for CASSALAGATDTQYF.

V usage is TRBV10-1 and J usage is TRBJ1-2; D gene unclear. The V gene lost 8 bases and the J gene lost 7 bases, with 14 bases spanning the gap. Per the germline V gene, CDR1 is WNHNN and CDR2 is SYGVQD (reference sequence). This CDR3 is 12 amino acids long. CDR3 DNA sequence: TGCGCCAGCCACGAACTCCCGGCTGGCTACACCTTC. This gives the protein CASHELPAGYTF.

This chain links TRBV6-5 with TRBJ2-5, with 7 nucleotides matching TRBD2. This CDR3 contains 15 residues. V dropped 6 bases and J dropped 0; count of bases not matched to a gene: 7. Per the germline V gene, CDR1 is MNHEY and CDR2 is SVGAGI. In nucleotides, the CDR3 is TGTGCCAGCAGCCGGGCGGGAGCGGACCAAGAGACCCAGTACTTC. Translation: CASSRAGADQETQYF.

This chain links TRBV7-2 with TRBJ2-2, with D possibly TRBD2 on 6 matching bases. This CDR3 has 15 residues. V was trimmed by 0 bases and J by 5 bases, leaving 10 bases between them. Germline CDR1 and CDR2: SGHTA and FQGNSA. This chain's CDR3 is CASSLALALTGELFF. CDR3 nucleotides: TGTGCCAGCAGCTTAGCCCTAGCGCTGACCGGGGAGCTGTTTTTT.

The chain carries TRBV6-5 and TRBJ2-3; the D is unclear. CDR3 length: 13 amino acids. Trimming removed 7 bases at V and 4 bases at J, with 12 bases between. CDR1 MNHEY and CDR2 SVGAGI come from the germline V gene. This chain's CDR3 is CASTSGIADTQYF. CDR3 bases: TGTGCCAGCACCTCAGGTATCGCAGATACGCAGTATTTT.